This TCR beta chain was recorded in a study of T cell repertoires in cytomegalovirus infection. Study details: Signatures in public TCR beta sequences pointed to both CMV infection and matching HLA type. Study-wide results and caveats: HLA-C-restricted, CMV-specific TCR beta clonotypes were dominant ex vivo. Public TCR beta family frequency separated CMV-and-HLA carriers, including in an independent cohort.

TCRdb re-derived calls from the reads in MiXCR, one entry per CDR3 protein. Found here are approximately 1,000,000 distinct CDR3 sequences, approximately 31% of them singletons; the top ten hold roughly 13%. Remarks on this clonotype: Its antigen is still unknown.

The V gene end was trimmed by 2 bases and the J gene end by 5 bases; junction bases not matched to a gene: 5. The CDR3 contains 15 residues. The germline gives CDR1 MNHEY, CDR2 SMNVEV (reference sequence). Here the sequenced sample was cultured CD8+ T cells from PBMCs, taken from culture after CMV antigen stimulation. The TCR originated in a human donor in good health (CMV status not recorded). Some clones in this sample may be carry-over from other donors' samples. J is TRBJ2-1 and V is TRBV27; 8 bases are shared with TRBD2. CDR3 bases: TGTGCCAGCAGTTTACGGGGGGGCCTTAACAATGAGCAGTTCTTC. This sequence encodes CASSLRGGLNNEQFF.